This T cell receptor (beta chain) was recovered during a study of cytomegalovirus exposure and HLA in healthy donors. Germline CDR1 reads LNHDA; CDR2 reads SQIVND (reference sequence). The CDR3 covers 15 residues. Trimming took off 5 bases at V and 7 bases at J, with 18 bases between the two ends. PCR involved 60 Vbeta and 13 Jbeta primers. The method was immunoSEQ multiplex PCR; TCRdb's version includes in-frame clones alone and lacks a portion of them. The data hold around 170,000 clones, with around 86% observed a single time. The sample taken for sequencing was PBMCs. This chain connects TRBV19 to TRBJ2-1; D is perhaps TRBD2 (7 bases). The receptor's source is a man aged 35 to 55 in good health and CMV-seropositive. In DNA, the CDR3 is TGTGCCAGTAGTCTGACAGGCTTCGGGGGGAATGAGCAGTTCTTC. This codes for CASSLTGFGGNEQFF.